The 27 T cell receptor beta chains below all came from one sample that was sequenced in a study of blood T cell repertoires in COVID-19. Using immunoSEQ multiplex PCR, the repertoire was profiled, and TCRdb retains in-frame clones only, with some absent. The table records 160,000 or so clones, 65% to 90% of them present only once. Sequencing was done on a sample of PBMCs or T cells enriched from blood (not recorded which). All receptors derive from a man in his fifties or sixties who had recovered from COVID-19.

In its sample, this clone was seen once. Germline is not matched at one junction end, which may reflect a read error. This rearrangement joins TRBV7-2 to TRBJ1-5; no definite D call. Germline V CDR1 and CDR2: SGHTA, FQGNSA. CDR3 length: 12 amino acids. The CDR3 protein is CASSLASRPQHF. CDR3 DNA sequence: TGTGCCAGCAGCCTAGCCTCGAGGCCCCAGCATTTT.

The V gene is TRBV2, the J gene TRBJ2-7; 7 bases agree with TRBD2. The V gene's germline CDR1 is SNHLY and CDR2 FYNNEI. The CDR3 loop spans 15 amino acids. After removal of 7 bases from V and 0 bases from J, the junction contained 9 bases not matched to a gene. CDR3 coding DNA: TGTGCCAGCACCTCGGGACTATACTCCTCCTACGAGCAGTACTTC. It yields the protein CASTSGLYSSYEQYF.

The chain has TRBV6-5 and TRBJ2-1, with D unresolved. The CDR3 sequence is 11 residues long. CDR1 is MNHEY, CDR2 SVGAGI, per germline. Trimming cost V 5 bases and J 4 bases, with 3 bases left between them. CDR3 bases: TGTGCCAGCAGTCCTTACAATGAGCAGTTCTTC. Translated: CASSPYNEQFF.

The rearrangement joins TRBV19 to TRBJ2-5, with D perhaps matching TRBD2 (7 bases). Looked up from germline, CDR1 is LNHDA and CDR2 is SQIVND (reference sequence). This CDR3 comprises 12 residues. CDR3 bases: TGTGTTAGGGGGGGGTGCCGGGAGACCCAGTACTTC. It translates to CVRGGCRETQYF.

The chain uses TRBV30 and TRBJ2-5, with 8 nucleotides matching TRBD2. V trimming: 0 bases; J trimming: 4 bases; junction bases outside the gene matches: 1. This CDR3 contains 13 residues. Germline V gene data show CDR1 as GTSNPN and CDR2 as SVGIG (reference sequence). The CDR3 DNA reads TGTGCCTGGAGTGTACGGGGGGGAGAGACCCAGTACTTC. Protein sequence: CAWSVRGGETQYF.

The V call is TRBV6-4, the J call TRBJ2-3, with 11 nucleotides matching TRBD1. This CDR3 region has 12 residues. The V gene's germline CDR1 is MRHNA and CDR2 SNTAGT. J was trimmed by 9 bases and V by 7 bases; bases with no gene match: 3. The CDR3 bases are TGTGCCAGCACCGGGACAGGGGGGACGCAGTATTTT. It encodes CASTGTGGTQYF.

The chain recombines TRBV10-2 with TRBJ2-2; 7 bases map to TRBD2. From germline, CDR1 is WSHSY and CDR2 SAAADI. The CDR3 totals 14 residues. V lost 6 bases and J lost 4; bases outside the gene matches: 5. The CDR3 DNA reads as TGCGCCAGCAGGCTAGCGGAGCCCACCGGGGAGCTGTTTTTT. It yields the protein CASRLAEPTGELFF.

The rearrangement links TRBV7-8 to TRBJ1-5; 7 nucleotides match TRBD1. The CDR3 has 16 amino acids. V was pared by 2 bases and J by 5 bases, with 9 bases of the junction left unmatched. In germline, CDR1 is SGHVS, CDR2 FQNEAQ. The CDR3 reads CASSLRIRDRHQPQHF. The CDR3 nucleotides are TGTGCCAGCAGCTTACGCATCCGGGACAGACATCAGCCCCAGCATTTT.

V usage is TRBV29-1 and J usage is TRBJ1-5; the match to TRBD1 covers 7 bases. V trimming: 5 bases; J trimming: 6 bases; junction bases outside the gene matches: 10. Germline CDR1 is SQVTM and CDR2 is ANQGSEA. The CDR3 runs 14 residues. CDR3 region: CSVTGTADGQPQHF. The CDR3 coding sequence is TGCAGCGTTACCGGGACAGCGGACGGTCAGCCCCAGCATTTT.

The chain links TRBV5-4 to TRBJ2-5; unclear D gene. CDR1 SGHNT and CDR2 YYREEE come from the germline V gene (reference sequence). There are 11 residues in the CDR3. The ends were cut back, 4 bases at V and 4 bases at J, with 5 bases in the middle. CDR3 residues: CASSVGETQYF. The DNA of the CDR3 is TGTGCCAGCAGCGTCGGAGAGACCCAGTACTTC.

The chain employs TRBV18 and TRBJ1-2; no firm D call. V lost 3 bases, J lost 4 bases, and 6 bases lay in between. Germline V lookup: CDR1 KGHSH, CDR2 LQKENI. CDR3 length: 12 residues. CDR3 protein: CASSPDTYGYTF. CDR3 DNA sequence: TGTGCCAGCTCACCCGACACCTATGGCTACACCTTC.

J is TRBJ2-1 and V is TRBV24-1; possibly TRBD2 for D (7 bases). V was pared by 2 bases and J by 4 bases, with 20 bases between. Germline V gene data show CDR1 as KGHDR and CDR2 as SFDVKD. The CDR3 sequence is 18 residues long. The CDR3 spells CATSDSGGPSGQYNEQFF. DNA for the CDR3: TGTGCCACCAGTGATTCCGGAGGGCCTAGCGGACAGTACAATGAGCAGTTCTTC.

This clone has a single count. A read error may account for a junction end that differs from germline. This chain uses TRBV7-7 with TRBJ2-7; D remains ambiguous. Germline V gene lookup returns CDR1 SSHAT and CDR2 FNYEAQ (reference sequence). CDR3 length: 15 amino acids. Written as DNA, the CDR3 is TGTGCTAGCAGCTTAGGCCCAGGTCAGGTCTACGAGCAGTACTTC. Translating it yields CASSLGPGQVYEQYF.

The chain combines TRBV12-3 or TRBV12-4 with TRBJ1-2; no firm D call. There are 13 residues in the CDR3. Trimming left V 1 base short and J 8 bases short, with 11 bases between. The CDR3 loop is CASSLEKAGGYTF. CDR3 nucleotide sequence: TGTGCCAGCAGTTTAGAGAAAGCGGGCGGCTACACCTTC.

The chain has TRBV3-1 (or the pseudogene TRBV3-2) and TRBJ2-4, with 8 positions matching TRBD1. J was trimmed by 0 bases and V by 1 base; bases with no gene match: 5. CDR3 length: 17 amino acids. Germline assignment: CDR1 LGHDT and CDR2 YNNKEL (reference sequence). The CDR3 DNA is TGTGCCAGCAGCCAAGGACAGGGGCTACTAGCCAAAAACATTCAGTACTTC. Translation: CASSQGQGLLAKNIQYF.

This rearrangement joins TRBV28 to TRBJ1-4; TRBD1 matches 9 bases. Unmatched junction bases numbered 10, after V lost 8 bases and J lost 6 bases. Germline V gene data show CDR1 as MDHEN and CDR2 as SYDVKM. This CDR3 spans 15 amino acids. CDR3 protein: CASGLQGARDEKLFF. The CDR3 coding sequence is TGTGCCAGCGGGTTACAGGGGGCCAGAGATGAAAAACTGTTTTTT.

The chain combines TRBV6-5 with TRBJ2-7, with 8 bases identical to TRBD2. J gave up 6 bases and V 5 bases, and 6 bases lay outside the gene matches. CDR3 size: 13 residues. Germline-derived CDR1 and CDR2 are MNHEY and SVGAGI. The CDR3 DNA reads as TGTGCCAGCAGTAGTAGCGGGGTGTTCGAGCAGTACTTC. Residues: CASSSSGVFEQYF.

The rearrangement joins TRBV6-5 to TRBJ2-5; tentatively, D is TRBD2 (5 bases). V was cut by 8 bases and J by 1 base, with 8 bases left in between. Germline V CDR1 and CDR2: MNHEY, SVGAGI. This CDR3 spans 12 amino acids. CDR3 DNA sequence: TGTGCCAGCCGAAGCGGCCAAGAGACCCAGTACTTC. It yields the protein CASRSGQETQYF.

V is TRBV30 and J is TRBJ1-4; the D gene is possibly TRBD1 (5 bases). CDR3 length: 17 residues. Trimming removed 0 bases from V and 7 bases from J, with 21 bases in between. Germline lookup yields CDR1 GTSNPN and CDR2 SVGIG (reference sequence). CDR3 sequence: CAWSVIGLTGRGEKLFF. The DNA for the CDR3 is TGTGCCTGGAGTGTAATCGGGCTTACAGGCCGAGGTGAAAAACTGTTTTTT.

The V call is TRBV5-1, the J call TRBJ1-5; D is unclear. Trimming cost V 4 bases and J 5 bases, with 16 bases left between them. Germline V gene lookup returns CDR1 SGHRS and CDR2 YFSETQ. The CDR3 is made up of 15 amino acids. The CDR3 sequence: CASSPLPTGYQPQHF. The CDR3 nucleotides are TGCGCCAGCAGCCCGCTGCCGACGGGGTATCAGCCCCAGCATTTT.

The chain employs TRBV12-3 or TRBV12-4 and TRBJ2-3; 8 nucleotides align to TRBD1. CDR3 length: 13 residues. V shed 6 bases and J 4 bases; nucleotides not matched to a gene: 3. CDR3 loop: CASRGQDSDTQYF. CDR3 in DNA: TGTGCCAGCAGGGGACAGGATTCAGATACGCAGTATTTT.

This sequence joins TRBV11-2 and TRBJ2-2, with 11 bases matching TRBD2. CDR1 is SGHAT and CDR2 is FQNNGV in the germline V gene. The ends lost 5 bases at V and 10 bases at J; junction bases unmatched: 9. The CDR3 loop spans 15 amino acids. This CDR3 is CASSRIAGGPVELFF. CDR3 sequence (DNA): TGTGCCAGCAGCCGCATAGCGGGGGGGCCGGTGGAGCTGTTTTTT.

The chain combines TRBV6-4 with TRBJ2-1, with TRBD2 matching over 9 bases. The V segment lost 6 bases and the J segment 6 bases; nucleotides outside the gene matches: 12. CDR1 and CDR2 (germline): MRHNA, SNTAGT. The CDR3 totals 16 residues. DNA of the CDR3: TGTGCCAGCAGCTATGAGCTGGCGGGGGGGCGCAATGAGCAGTTCTTC. This encodes CASSYELAGGRNEQFF.

The chain uses TRBV15 and TRBJ2-3, with no clear D. Trimming removed 1 base from V and 1 base from J, with 9 bases in between. Germline CDR1 reads LNHNV; CDR2 reads YYDKDF (reference sequence). The CDR3 length is 15 residues. The CDR3 bases are TGTGCCACCAGCAGAGCCCCGTCCGGCACAGATACGCAGTATTTT. It specifies CATSRAPSGTDTQYF.

V is TRBV5-1 and J is TRBJ2-5; 15 bases agree with TRBD2. Germline trimming cut 0 bases from V and 4 bases from J; bases unmatched to any gene: 4. Germline-derived CDR1 and CDR2 are SGHRS and YFSETQ. The CDR3 covers 17 residues. The CDR3 spells CASSLGGLAGGPETQYF. The CDR3 DNA reads TGCGCCAGCAGCTTGGGCGGACTAGCGGGGGGGCCAGAGACCCAGTACTTC.

V is TRBV19 and J is TRBJ2-3, with a tentative D call TRBD1 (6 bases). This CDR3 region has 14 residues. Germline CDR1 is LNHDA and CDR2 is SQIVND (reference sequence). Between the trimmed V and J ends, which lost 5 bases and 3 bases, there was a span of 12 bases. The CDR3 protein is CASSVGARTDTQYF. CDR3 DNA sequence: TGTGCCAGTAGTGTGGGGGCAAGGACAGATACGCAGTATTTT.

Turning to this clone: Other DNA variants within this sample encode the same CDR3. The rearrangement links TRBV7-9 to TRBJ1-5; possible D gene TRBD1, 5 bases. Trimming pared 1 base from V and 1 base from J, leaving 5 bases between. This CDR3 has 14 residues. CDR1 is SEHNR, CDR2 FQNEAQ, per germline (reference sequence). The CDR3 is CASSLGQSNQPQHF. The CDR3 coding sequence is TGTGCCAGCAGCTTAGGACAGAGCAATCAGCCCCAGCATTTT.